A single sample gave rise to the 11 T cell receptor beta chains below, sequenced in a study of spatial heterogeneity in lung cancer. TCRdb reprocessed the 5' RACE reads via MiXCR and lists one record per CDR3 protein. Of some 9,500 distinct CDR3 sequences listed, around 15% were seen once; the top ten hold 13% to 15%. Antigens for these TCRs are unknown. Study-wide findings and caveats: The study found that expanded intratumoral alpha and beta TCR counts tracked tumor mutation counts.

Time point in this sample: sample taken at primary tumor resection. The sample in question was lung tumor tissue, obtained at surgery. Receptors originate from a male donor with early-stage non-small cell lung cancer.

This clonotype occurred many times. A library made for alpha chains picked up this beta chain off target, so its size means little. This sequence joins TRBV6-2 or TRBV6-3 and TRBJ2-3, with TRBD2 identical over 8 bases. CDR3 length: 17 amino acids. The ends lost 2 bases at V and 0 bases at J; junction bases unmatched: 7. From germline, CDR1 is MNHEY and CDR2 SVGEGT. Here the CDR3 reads CASSYLPSGSSTDTQYF. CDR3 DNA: TGTGCCAGCAGTTACCTCCCCAGCGGGAGTAGCACAGATACGCAGTATTTT.

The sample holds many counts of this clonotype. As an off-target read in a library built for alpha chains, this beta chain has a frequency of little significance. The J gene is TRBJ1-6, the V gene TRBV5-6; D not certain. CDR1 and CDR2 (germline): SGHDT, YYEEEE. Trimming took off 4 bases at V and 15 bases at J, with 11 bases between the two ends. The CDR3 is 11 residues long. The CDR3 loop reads CASSQSGLLHF. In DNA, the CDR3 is TGTGCCAGCAGCCAAAGTGGTCTCCTCCACTTT.

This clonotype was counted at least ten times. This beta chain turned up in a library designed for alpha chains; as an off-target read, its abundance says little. As DNA, the CDR3 is TGTGCCAGCAGTCACGGGTCTCCCTTGAGTACGCAGTATTTT. Protein sequence: CASSHGSPLSTQYF. The chain joins TRBV6-2 or TRBV6-3 to TRBJ2-3; no reliable D call. With 5 bases removed from V and 8 bases from J, the gap between germline ends came to 17 bases. CDR1 MNHEY and CDR2 SVGEGT come from the germline V gene. The CDR3 is made up of 14 amino acids.

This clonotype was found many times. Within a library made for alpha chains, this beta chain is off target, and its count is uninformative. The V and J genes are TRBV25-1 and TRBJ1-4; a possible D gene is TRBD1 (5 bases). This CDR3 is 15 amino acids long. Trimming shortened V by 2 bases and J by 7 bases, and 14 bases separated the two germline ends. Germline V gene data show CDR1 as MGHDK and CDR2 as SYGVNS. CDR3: CASSEMRGGSEKLFF. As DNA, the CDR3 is TGTGCCAGCAGTGAAATGAGGGGTGGGAGTGAAAAACTGTTTTTT.

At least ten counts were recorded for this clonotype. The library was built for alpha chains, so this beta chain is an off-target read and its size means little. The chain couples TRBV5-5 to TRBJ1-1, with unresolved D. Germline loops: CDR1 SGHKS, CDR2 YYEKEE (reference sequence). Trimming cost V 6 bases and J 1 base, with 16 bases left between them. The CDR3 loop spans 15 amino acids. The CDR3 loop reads CASTLQTFTNTEAFF. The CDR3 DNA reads TGTGCCAGCACGCTACAAACATTCACGAACACTGAAGCTTTCTTT.

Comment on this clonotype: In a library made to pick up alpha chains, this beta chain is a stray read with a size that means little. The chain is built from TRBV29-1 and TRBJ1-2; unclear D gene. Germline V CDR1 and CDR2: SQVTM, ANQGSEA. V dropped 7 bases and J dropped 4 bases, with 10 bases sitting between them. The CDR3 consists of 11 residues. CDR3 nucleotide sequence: TGCAGCGCCCCTTTGGGCTATGGCTACACCTTC. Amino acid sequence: CSAPLGYGYTF.

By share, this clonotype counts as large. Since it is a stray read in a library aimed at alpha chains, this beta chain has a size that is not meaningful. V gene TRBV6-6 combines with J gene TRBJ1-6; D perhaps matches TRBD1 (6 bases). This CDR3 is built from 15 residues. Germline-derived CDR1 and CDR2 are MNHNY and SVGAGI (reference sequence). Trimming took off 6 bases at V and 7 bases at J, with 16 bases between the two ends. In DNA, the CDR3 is TGTGCCAGCAGCCCACCTATAACAGGGAATTCACCCCTCCACTTT. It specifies CASSPPITGNSPLHF.

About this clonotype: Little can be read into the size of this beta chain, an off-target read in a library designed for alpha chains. The CDR3 protein is CASSSSGRSYNEQFF. CDR3 coding DNA: TGTGCCAGTAGTTCTAGCGGGAGGTCCTACAATGAGCAGTTCTTC. The genes are TRBV19 and TRBJ2-1; 11 bases align to TRBD2. CDR1 and CDR2 (germline): LNHDA, SQIVND (reference sequence). The CDR3 contains 15 residues. The ends lost 5 bases at V and 1 base at J; junction bases unmatched: 1.

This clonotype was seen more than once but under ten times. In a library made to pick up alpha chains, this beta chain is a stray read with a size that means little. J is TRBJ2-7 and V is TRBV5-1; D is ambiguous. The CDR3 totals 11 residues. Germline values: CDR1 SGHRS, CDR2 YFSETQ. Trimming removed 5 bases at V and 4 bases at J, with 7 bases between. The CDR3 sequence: CASRSEYEQYF. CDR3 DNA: TGCGCCAGCAGGTCAGAATACGAGCAGTACTTC.

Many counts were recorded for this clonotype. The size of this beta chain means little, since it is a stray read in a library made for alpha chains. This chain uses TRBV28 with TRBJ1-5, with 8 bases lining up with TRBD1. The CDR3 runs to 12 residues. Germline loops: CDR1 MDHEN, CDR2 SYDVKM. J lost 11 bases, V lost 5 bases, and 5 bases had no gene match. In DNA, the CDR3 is TGTGCCAGCAGTACAGGGGGGACGGCCCAGCATTTT. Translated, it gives CASSTGGTAQHF.

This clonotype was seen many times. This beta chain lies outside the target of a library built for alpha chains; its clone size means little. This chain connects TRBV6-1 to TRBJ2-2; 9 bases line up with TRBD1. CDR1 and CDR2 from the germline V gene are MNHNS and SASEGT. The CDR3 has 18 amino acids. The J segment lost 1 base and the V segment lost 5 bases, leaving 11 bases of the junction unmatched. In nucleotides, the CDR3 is TGTGCCAGCAGTCCCCTGCTTCCGGGACAGGGGAACACCGGGGAGCTGTTTTTT. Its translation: CASSPLLPGQGNTGELFF.